One sample yielded the 28 T cell receptor beta chains listed below, sequenced in a study of blood T cell repertoires in COVID-19. Using immunoSEQ multiplex PCR, the repertoire was profiled, and TCRdb retains in-frame clones only, with some absent. This sample has approximately 180,000 clones; over 75% occur once, and the top ten carry 2.5% to 3.5%. The sample was peripheral blood. The receptors come from a man between 60 and 75 years old with acute or convalescent COVID-19.

This clone came up a few times. The rearrangement links TRBV19 to TRBJ2-6, with TRBD1 matching over 9 bases. Germline values: CDR1 LNHDA, CDR2 SQIVND (reference sequence). This CDR3 contains 15 residues. Trimming cost V 8 bases and J 2 bases; bases outside gene matches: 4. CDR3 region: CASRQGVAGANVLTF. In nucleotides, the CDR3 is TGTGCCAGTCGACAGGGGGTAGCTGGGGCCAACGTCCTGACTTTC.

This rearrangement joins TRBV27 to TRBJ2-1; 8 nucleotides line up with TRBD1. The CDR3 extends over 15 amino acids. The V gene end was trimmed by 5 bases and the J gene end by 8 bases; junction bases not matched to a gene: 11. The V gene's germline CDR1 is MNHEY and CDR2 SMNVEV (reference sequence). The chain's CDR3 is CASSPDRVIGDEQFF. DNA of the CDR3: TGTGCCAGCAGTCCGGACAGGGTAATTGGAGATGAGCAGTTCTTC.

This rearrangement joins TRBV6-5 to TRBJ2-1, with D perhaps TRBD1 (6 bases). Looked up from germline, CDR1 is MNHEY and CDR2 is SVGAGI. The CDR3 loop spans 13 amino acids. V was shortened by 6 bases and J by 7 bases, with 13 bases between the two germline ends. Here the CDR3 reads CASRGAWINEQFF. The CDR3 DNA reads as TGTGCCAGCAGGGGGGCCTGGATTAATGAGCAGTTCTTC.

V is TRBV4-3 and J is TRBJ2-4; D remains unclear. CDR1 LGHNA and CDR2 YSLEER come from the germline V gene. CDR3 length: 13 amino acids. Trimming pared 4 bases from V and 5 bases from J, leaving 9 bases between. This CDR3 reads CASSLQIENIQYF. Written as DNA, the CDR3 is TGCGCCAGCAGCCTACAGATCGAAAACATTCAGTACTTC.

This sequence joins TRBV19 and TRBJ2-7; TRBD2 matches at 10 bases. There are 13 residues in the CDR3. Germline values: CDR1 LNHDA, CDR2 SQIVND (reference sequence). V shed 5 bases, J shed 3 bases, and the junction held 1 base outside the gene matches. The CDR3 sequence: CASSWTSGYEQYF. The CDR3 DNA is TGTGCCAGTAGTTGGACTAGCGGCTACGAGCAGTACTTC.

This clone was detected once. V and J are TRBV10-3 and TRBJ2-3; 7 nucleotides agree with TRBD2. The CDR3 is 12 residues long. Germline V gene data show CDR1 as ENHRY and CDR2 as SYGVKD. V dropped 10 bases and J dropped 1; count of bases not matched to a gene: 2. The CDR3 nucleotides read TGTGCCAGCAGCGGGGGCACAGATACGCAGTATTTT. Its translation: CASSGGTDTQYF.

This chain connects TRBV5-4 to TRBJ2-2; TRBD1 is a possible D gene (6 bases). Germline V lookup: CDR1 SGHNT, CDR2 YYREEE (reference sequence). The CDR3 has 15 residues. Trimming took off 0 bases at V and 3 bases at J, with 9 bases between the two ends. CDR3 nucleotides: TGTGCCAGCAGCTTGGGCGGACAGTACACCGGGGAGCTGTTTTTT. Translating it yields CASSLGGQYTGELFF.

This chain uses TRBV2 with TRBJ2-3; the D gene is possibly TRBD2 (5 bases). Looked up from germline, CDR1 is SNHLY and CDR2 is FYNNEI. The CDR3 extends over 15 amino acids. Trimming stripped 4 bases from V and 1 base from J, with 12 bases between. CDR3 nucleotides: TGTGCCAGCAGTGGGCTGAAGAGGGGCACAGATACGCAGTATTTT. Protein product: CASSGLKRGTDTQYF.

This chain connects TRBV3-1 (or the pseudogene TRBV3-2) to TRBJ2-1; the match to TRBD2 covers 7 bases. Looked up from germline, CDR1 is LGHDT and CDR2 is YNNKEL (reference sequence). With V trimmed by 3 bases and J by 6 bases, 2 bases remained unmatched. The CDR3 contains 13 residues. CDR3 amino acids: CASSQPGGNEQFF. CDR3 nucleotides: TGTGCCAGCAGCCAGCCGGGGGGCAATGAGCAGTTCTTC.

The chain employs TRBV18 and TRBJ2-7; tentative D call: TRBD1 (7 bases). Trimming stripped 6 bases from V and 2 bases from J, with 11 bases between. The germline CDR1 and CDR2 sequences are KGHSH and LQKENI. The CDR3 consists of 13 residues. The CDR3: CASSRDSAYEQYF. Here the CDR3 DNA reads TGTGCCAGCTCGCGGGACAGCGCCTACGAGCAGTACTTC.

The chain links TRBV9 to TRBJ2-4, with 8 bases matching TRBD2. Germline CDR1 SGDLS, CDR2 YYNGEE. Trimming at V came to 0 bases and at J to 5 bases, leaving 13 bases not matched to a gene. This CDR3 is built from 18 residues. The CDR3 region has the DNA TGTGCCAGCAGCGTAGGGGCGAGCGGGAGCGGCAAAGAAAACATTCAGTACTTC. The encoded protein is CASSVGASGSGKENIQYF.

The V call is TRBV21-1, the J call TRBJ2-5; TRBD1 is the table's D call, not checked against the DNA. TRBV21-1 is given as a pseudogene. The CDR3 length is 16 residues. The CDR3 reads CASSPRQGRWQETQYF. For the CDR3, the DNA is TGTGCCAGCAGCCCGCGACAGGGGCGGTGGCAAGAGACCCAGTACTTC.

This clone was seen once. The chain couples TRBV19 to TRBJ1-4, with TRBD1 matching 8 bases. Germline loops: CDR1 LNHDA, CDR2 SQIVND (reference sequence). The CDR3 totals 15 residues. V dropped 4 bases and J dropped 4; count of bases not matched to a gene: 5. In DNA, the CDR3 is TGTGCCAGTAGTACAGGGGACAGGCTTAATGAAAAACTGTTTTTT. Protein product: CASSTGDRLNEKLFF.

This clone was observed a single time. J is TRBJ2-7 and V is TRBV4-3, with TRBD2 identical over 10 bases. CDR1 is LGHNA, CDR2 YSLEER, per germline. Trimming at V came to 0 bases and at J to 2 bases, leaving 13 bases not matched to a gene. CDR3 length equals 19 residues. The DNA for the CDR3 is TGCGCCAGCAGCCAAGAAATGAGAGCTAGCGGGAGAGGGCCCTACGAGCAGTACTTC. As protein: CASSQEMRASGRGPYEQYF.

Comment on this clone: This CDR3 is also generated by other DNA sequences in the sample. The gene calls are TRBV5-6 and TRBJ2-7; the match to TRBD2 covers 9 bases. V was pared by 7 bases and J by 3 bases, with 5 bases of the junction left unmatched. The CDR3 has 13 amino acids. From germline, CDR1 is SGHDT and CDR2 YYEEEE. The CDR3 here is CASSIAGVYEQYF. CDR3 DNA: TGTGCCAGCTCTATAGCGGGAGTCTACGAGCAGTACTTC.

J is TRBJ2-7 and V is TRBV20-1; D may be TRBD1 (5 bases). Looked up from germline, CDR1 is DFQATT and CDR2 is SNEGSKA (reference sequence). V lost 6 bases, J lost 4 bases, and 10 bases lay in between. The CDR3 extends over 11 amino acids. The CDR3 nucleotides are TGCAGTGCGACAAAGGGGTACGAGCAGTACTTC. Translating it yields CSATKGYEQYF.

The rearrangement joins TRBV7-9 to TRBJ1-1; D uncertain. Per the germline V gene, CDR1 is SEHNR and CDR2 is FQNEAQ (reference sequence). Trimming stripped 4 bases from V and 0 bases from J, with 9 bases between. The CDR3 totals 14 residues. DNA of the CDR3: TGTGCCAGCAGCTCCCAGGTTCTGAACACTGAAGCTTTCTTT. Protein: CASSSQVLNTEAFF.

As DNA, the CDR3 is TGTGCCAGCAGCCAACATAGCGGGAGAGCCAAAAACATTCAGTACTTC. Protein product: CASSQHSGRAKNIQYF. The V call is TRBV11-1, the J call TRBJ2-4, with 9 bases matching TRBD2. The CDR3 is made up of 16 amino acids. V dropped 5 bases and J dropped 0; count of bases not matched to a gene: 5. The germline V gene encodes CDR1 SGHAT and CDR2 FQDESV (reference sequence).

The chain carries TRBV7-3 and TRBJ2-5; 7 nucleotides line up with TRBD1. This CDR3 is 14 amino acids long. The V gene end was trimmed by 2 bases and the J gene end by 4 bases; junction bases not matched to a gene: 4. In germline, CDR1 is SGHTA, CDR2 FQGTGA. Written as DNA, the CDR3 is TGTGCCAGCAGCTTAGGGCCAGGGGGAGAGACCCAGTACTTC. This encodes CASSLGPGGETQYF.

This chain joins TRBV9 and TRBJ1-4; TRBD1 is a possible D gene (6 bases). The V gene lost 8 bases and the J gene lost 0 bases, with 14 bases spanning the gap. Germline V CDR1 and CDR2: SGDLS, YYNGEE. The CDR3 loop spans 15 amino acids. The CDR3 DNA reads as TGTGCCAGGAGACAGGCCGTAGCAACTAATGAAAAACTGTTTTTT. The encoded protein is CARRQAVATNEKLFF.

The rearrangement joins TRBV5-6 to TRBJ2-7; 7 nucleotides align to TRBD2. J lost 5 bases, V lost 1 base, and 6 bases had no gene match. CDR1 is SGHDT, CDR2 YYEEEE, per germline. The CDR3 has 14 amino acids. CDR3 amino acids: CASSLTGRWHEQYF. The DNA of the CDR3 is TGTGCCAGCAGCTTGACCGGGAGGTGGCACGAGCAGTACTTC. Drawing the rest from reference TRBV5-6 and TRBJ2-7, the complete variable domain is DAGVTQSPTHLIKTRGQQVTLRCSPKSGHDTVSWYQQALGQGPQFIFQYYEEEERQRGNFPDRFSGHQFPNYSSELNVNALLLGDSALYLCASSLTGRWHEQYFGPGTRLTVT.

The V gene is TRBV6-2 or TRBV6-3, the J gene TRBJ2-5; D is undetermined. The V gene lost 4 bases and the J gene lost 4 bases, with 7 bases spanning the gap. The CDR3 spans 12 residues. The germline V gene has CDR1 MNHEY and CDR2 SVGEGT. This CDR3 reads CASSLALETQYF. In DNA, the CDR3 is TGTGCCAGCAGTTTAGCTCTAGAGACCCAGTACTTC.

V gene TRBV5-1 combines with J gene TRBJ2-5; 11 bases align to TRBD2. Trimming at V came to 9 bases and at J to 0 bases, leaving 7 bases not matched to a gene. CDR3 length: 15 amino acids. Germline CDR1 SGHRS, CDR2 YFSETQ. CDR3 loop: CATGTSGEYQETQYF. CDR3 sequence (DNA): TGCGCCACCGGGACTAGCGGAGAGTACCAAGAGACCCAGTACTTC.

The J gene is TRBJ1-3, the V gene TRBV28; 8 bases fit TRBD1. This CDR3 has 16 residues. Losses at the gene ends were 2 bases for V and 0 bases for J; bases not matched to a gene: 3. CDR1 and CDR2 from the germline V gene are MDHEN and SYDVKM. As DNA, the CDR3 is TGTGCCAGCAGTTTAACTACAGGGGGCTCTGGAAACACCATATATTTT. This translates into CASSLTTGGSGNTIYF.

The V gene is TRBV9, the J gene TRBJ2-7; 7 nucleotides agree with TRBD2. The CDR3 has 12 residues. V lost 5 bases and J lost 7; bases outside the gene matches: 6. Germline V gives CDR1 SGDLS, CDR2 YYNGEE. The DNA for the CDR3 is TGTGCCAGCAGTCCGGGGGGACGAGAGCAGTACTTC. Translated, it gives CASSPGGREQYF.

The chain links TRBV3-1 (or the pseudogene TRBV3-2) to TRBJ1-1; possible D gene TRBD1, 5 bases. This CDR3 is 12 amino acids long. Trimming took 4 bases from V and 3 from J, leaving 6 bases between them. CDR1 LGHDT and CDR2 YNNKEL come from the germline V gene (reference sequence). The CDR3 region is CASSRQHTEAFF. CDR3 bases: TGTGCCAGCAGCCGACAGCACACTGAAGCTTTCTTT.

This clone was seen a single time. V usage is TRBV18 and J usage is TRBJ2-7; a possible D gene is TRBD2 (5 bases). Germline-derived CDR1 and CDR2 are KGHSH and LQKENI. This CDR3 has 12 amino acids. V lost 3 bases and J 13 bases, leaving 16 bases between the germline ends. As DNA, the CDR3 is TGTGCCAGCTCACCCGCTGATAGGGAGCCTTACTTC. Translation: CASSPADREPYF.

The chain employs TRBV9 and TRBJ2-1; TRBD1 aligns across 7 bases. Germline loops: CDR1 SGDLS, CDR2 YYNGEE. The CDR3 is 15 residues long. The V segment lost 0 bases and the J segment 6 bases; nucleotides outside the gene matches: 6. CDR3 sequence (DNA): TGTGCCAGCAGCGTAGGGGGACAGCCTGGCAATGAGCAGTTCTTC. This sequence encodes CASSVGGQPGNEQFF.